Below, one TCR beta chain is given with its context. Its antigen remains unidentified. The entry originates in a study of cytomegalovirus exposure and HLA in healthy donors. Broader study findings: In a later analysis, parvovirus B19, influenza, CMV and Epstein-Barr virus appeared linked to several top co-occurrence clusters. Serostatus for CMV was the only available immune exposure information. Excluded: some indistinguishable V segments such as TRBV6-2 and TRBV6-3.

This CDR3 is built from 15 residues. V lost 6 bases and J lost 3, with 18 bases in between. Germline loops: CDR1 MNHEY, CDR2 SVGAGI. The PCR used 60 Vbeta and 13 Jbeta primers. Sequencing used immunoSEQ multiplex PCR; TCRdb keeps in-frame clones, though not all of them. The sample holds 200,000 to 250,000 clones, over 70% seen once. This clonotype was sampled from a woman in her sixties in good health and CMV-seropositive. Sequencing was done on a sample of PBMCs. The V gene is TRBV6-5, the J gene TRBJ2-7, with a possible D match to TRBD1 (7 bases). The CDR3 DNA is TGTGCCAGCAGCCAAGGATGGGGGGACAGCTACGAGCAGTACTTC. This gives the protein CASSQGWGDSYEQYF.